The clone carrying this TCR beta chain was counted a few times. The authors ran a second PCR of about 6 to 11 cycles using a sample-barcoded 5' primer and a J-beta primer mix. TCRdb reprocessed the 5' RACE reads with MiXCR, giving one entry per CDR3 protein. The profile shows about 1.7 million distinct CDR3 sequences, 28% of them singletons. Each sample yielded at least 6.5 million isolated PBMCs. The record originates from a study of blood T cells in healthy people across ages. The germline V gene encodes CDR1 GTSNPN and CDR2 SVGIG (reference sequence). This CDR3 contains 14 residues. Trimming shortened V by 6 bases and J by 1 base, and 13 bases separated the two germline ends.

This clonotype originated in a woman in her 30s in good health. This chain joins TRBV30 and TRBJ2-1, with D uncertain. The sequencing sample was made of blood. The CDR3 region has the DNA TGTGCCTGCTCCCCGCTGGGGTCCTACAATGAGCAGTTCTTC. Translated: CACSPLGSYNEQFF.